Below, 13 T cell receptor beta chains from the same sample are listed, as sequenced in a study of blood T cell repertoires in COVID-19. TCRdb's copy holds only in-frame clones and misses some; the assay was immunoSEQ multiplex PCR. The sample includes hundreds of thousands of clones, about 89% of them seen just once. The sequencing input was peripheral blood. These receptors were taken from a man in his forties with acute or convalescent COVID-19.

This sequence joins TRBV19 and TRBJ1-6; D unclear. Germline V CDR1 and CDR2: LNHDA, SQIVND (reference sequence). The CDR3 covers 13 residues. With 0 bases removed from V and 9 bases from J, the gap between germline ends came to 6 bases. DNA for the CDR3: TGTGCCAGTAGTATAGATCTTGTTTCACCCCTCCACTTT. Amino acids: CASSIDLVSPLHF.

The genes are TRBV7-9 and TRBJ1-2, with TRBD1 as a possible D gene (6 bases). V lost 3 bases to trimming and J lost 2 bases, with 16 bases between them. The CDR3 runs to 16 residues. Germline CDR1 SEHNR, CDR2 FQNEAQ (reference sequence). The CDR3: CASSFFRPQGNYGYTF. The CDR3 bases are TGTGCCAGCAGCTTTTTTCGGCCCCAGGGGAACTATGGCTACACCTTC.

This rearrangement joins TRBV5-4 to TRBJ2-3; tentative D call: TRBD1 (6 bases). Germline assignment: CDR1 SGHNT and CDR2 YYREEE (reference sequence). Trimming removed 4 bases from V and 2 bases from J, with 11 bases in between. The CDR3 covers 14 residues. The CDR3: CASSEDSVTDTQYF. CDR3 sequence (DNA): TGTGCCAGCAGCGAGGACAGCGTCACAGATACGCAGTATTTT.

The rearrangement links TRBV6-1 to TRBJ1-5; 8 positions agree with TRBD1. The junction had 12 bases not matched to a gene; V was cut back by 3 bases and J by 11 bases. There are 15 residues in the CDR3. Germline V gene lookup returns CDR1 MNHNS and CDR2 SASEGT. The CDR3 here is CASSDLAGQVIAQHF. For the CDR3, the DNA is TGTGCCAGCAGTGATCTCGCGGGACAGGTGATCGCCCAGCATTTT.

The CDR3 loop is CASRHPTGNTEAFF. CDR3 nucleotide sequence: TGTGCCAGCAGGCACCCCACAGGCAACACTGAAGCTTTCTTT. The genes are TRBV28 and TRBJ1-1, with D tentatively TRBD1 (5 bases). This CDR3 region has 14 residues. V was clipped by 6 bases and J by 2 bases, with 13 bases between them. Looked up from germline, CDR1 is MDHEN and CDR2 is SYDVKM.

As for this clone: The sample carries other DNA sequences with the same CDR3. The chain employs TRBV11-2 and TRBJ1-1; D possibly corresponds to TRBD1 (6 bases). CDR3 length: 14 residues. Deletions cut 5 bases from V and 2 bases from J, with 12 bases between. Germline V gives CDR1 SGHAT, CDR2 FQNNGV. As DNA, the CDR3 is TGTGCCAGCAGCCCGGACAGAGTAAACACTGAAGCTTTCTTT. Its protein product is CASSPDRVNTEAFF.

The V call is TRBV2, the J call TRBJ1-4; D perhaps matches TRBD1 (5 bases). The V end was cut by 6 bases, the J end by 5 bases, with 13 bases between. The CDR3 totals 14 residues. CDR1 SNHLY and CDR2 FYNNEI come from the germline V gene. The CDR3 protein is CASRQGGENEKLFF. The CDR3 DNA is TGTGCCAGCAGGCAGGGAGGGGAAAATGAAAAACTGTTTTTT.

This sequence joins TRBV7-6 and TRBJ1-3; D gene unclear. Germline loops: CDR1 SGHVS, CDR2 FNYEAQ. Trimming took off 1 base at V and 5 bases at J, with 9 bases between the two ends. This CDR3 is 14 amino acids long. CDR3 sequence reads: CASSLGEQRNTIYF. In nucleotides, the CDR3 is TGTGCCAGCAGCTTAGGGGAGCAGAGAAACACCATATATTTT. Together with reference TRBV7-6 and TRBJ1-3, the CDR3 gives the full variable domain: GAGVSQSPRYKVTKRGQDVALRCDPISGHVSLYWYRQALGQGPEFLTYFNYEAQQDKSGLPNDRFSAERPEGSISTLTIQRTEQRDSAMYRCASSLGEQRNTIYFGEGSWLTVV.

CDR3 DNA: TGTGCCAGCAGCTTGGGGACGGGAGGGTCACCCCTCCACTTT. It encodes CASSLGTGGSPLHF. The chain is built from TRBV5-4 and TRBJ1-6; D is uncertain. V lost 0 bases and J 10 bases, leaving 11 bases between the germline ends. The germline CDR1 and CDR2 sequences are SGHNT and YYREEE (reference sequence). CDR3 length: 14 amino acids.

The chain uses TRBV19 and TRBJ2-5, with no clear D. CDR1 is LNHDA, CDR2 SQIVND, per germline (reference sequence). This CDR3 is 15 amino acids long. Between the trimmed V and J ends, which lost 6 bases and 5 bases, there was a span of 19 bases. The CDR3 region has the DNA TGTGCCAGTAGCCTAAGCTTAGATTCGTGGGAGACCCAGTACTTC. It encodes CASSLSLDSWETQYF.

V and J are TRBV7-8 and TRBJ1-4; D perhaps matches TRBD1 (6 bases). This CDR3 has 14 residues. CDR1 SGHVS and CDR2 FQNEAQ come from the germline V gene. V lost 5 bases and J lost 5, with 12 bases in between. The CDR3: CASSPGVINEKLFF. CDR3 bases: TGTGCCAGCAGCCCAGGGGTTATCAATGAAAAACTGTTTTTT.

The chain has TRBV5-4 and TRBJ2-7; 9 positions match TRBD1. Germline CDR1 and CDR2: SGHNT and YYREEE (reference sequence). With 4 bases clipped from V and 2 bases from J, the junction kept 4 bases outside the gene matches. This CDR3 region has 14 residues. The CDR3 loop is CASSPGTGPYEQYF. As DNA, the CDR3 is TGTGCCAGCAGCCCGGGGACAGGGCCCTACGAGCAGTACTTC. The complete variable domain, with remaining parts taken from reference TRBV5-4 and TRBJ2-7, reads ETGVTQSPTHLIKTRGQQVTLRCSSQSGHNTVSWYQQALGQGPQFIFQYYREEENGRGNFPPRFSGLQFPNYSSELNVNALELDDSALYLCASSPGTGPYEQYFGPGTRLTVT.

The J gene is TRBJ1-1, the V gene TRBV28, with 7 bases identical to TRBD1. This CDR3 is built from 14 residues. V was clipped by 4 bases and J by 1 base; unmatched bases: 3. CDR1 is MDHEN, CDR2 SYDVKM, per germline. Here the CDR3 reads CASSSGQWNTEAFF. The CDR3 DNA follows: TGTGCCAGCAGTTCGGGACAGTGGAACACTGAAGCTTTCTTT. Full variable domain (missing parts from reference TRBV28 and TRBJ1-1): DVKVTQSSRYLVKRTGEKVFLECVQDMDHENMFWYRQDPGLGLRLIYFSYDVKMKEKGDIPEGYSVSREKKERFSLILESASTNQTSMYLCASSSGQWNTEAFFGQGTRLTVV.